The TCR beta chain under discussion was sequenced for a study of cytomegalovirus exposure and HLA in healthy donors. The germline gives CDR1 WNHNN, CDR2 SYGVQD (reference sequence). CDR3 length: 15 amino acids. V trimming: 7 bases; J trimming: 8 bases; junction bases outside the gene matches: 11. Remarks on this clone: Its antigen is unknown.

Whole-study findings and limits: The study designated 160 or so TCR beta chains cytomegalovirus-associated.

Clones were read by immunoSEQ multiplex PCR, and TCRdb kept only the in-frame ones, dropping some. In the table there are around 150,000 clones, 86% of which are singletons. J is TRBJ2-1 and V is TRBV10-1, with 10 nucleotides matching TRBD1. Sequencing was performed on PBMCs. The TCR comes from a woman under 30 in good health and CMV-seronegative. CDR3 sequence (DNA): TGCGCCAGCACCGAGGACAGGGGGTATGTATATGAGCAGTTCTTC. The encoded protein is CASTEDRGYVYEQFF.